What follows are 21 T cell receptor beta chains derived from one specimen sequenced in a study of shared clonotypes between healthy human individuals. TCRdb's copy holds only in-frame clones and misses some; the assay was immunoSEQ multiplex PCR. The sample shows under 650,000 clones, 90% to 96% of them seen only once. What was sequenced was naive CD4+ T cells sorted from blood. The subset denotes: CD45RA+ positively selected. Receptor source: a woman in her 30s in good health.

The CDR3 DNA reads as TGCGCCAGCAGATCATTCGGACAGGGCACTAATGAAAAACTGTTTTTT. Translated: CASRSFGQGTNEKLFF. This chain links TRBV5-1 with TRBJ1-4; 8 bases fit TRBD1. Germline V gene sequence: CDR1 SGHRS, CDR2 YFSETQ. V gave up 5 bases and J gave up 2 bases; unmatched junction bases: 8. The CDR3 is 16 residues long.

For this clone: Mismatch with germline at one junction end may stem from a read error. The chain has TRBV5-1 and TRBJ1-2, with D perhaps matching TRBD1 (5 bases). Per the germline V gene, CDR1 is SGHRS and CDR2 is YFSETQ. The CDR3 is made up of 14 amino acids. CDR3 in amino acids: CASSLGVGDYGYTF. CDR3 bases: TGCGCAAGCAGCCTGGGGGTAGGAGATTATGGCTACACCTTC.

The chain has TRBV5-4 and TRBJ2-7, with TRBD2 matching over 10 bases. Germline lookup yields CDR1 SGHNT and CDR2 YYREEE (reference sequence). The V segment lost 4 bases and the J segment 4 bases; nucleotides outside the gene matches: 11. The CDR3 consists of 16 residues. The CDR3 bases are TGTGCCAGCAGCCCCCGCTCCGGGACTAGCGAATACGAGCAGTACTTC. It is translated as CASSPRSGTSEYEQYF.

The chain is built from TRBV27 and TRBJ1-1; D is possibly TRBD1 (6 bases). Germline CDR1 MNHEY, CDR2 SMNVEV (reference sequence). The CDR3 is made up of 14 amino acids. V was cut by 2 bases and J by 1 base, with 8 bases left in between. The CDR3 is CASSLRQENTEAFF. As DNA, the CDR3 is TGTGCCAGCAGTTTACGACAGGAGAACACTGAAGCTTTCTTT.

This chain uses TRBV28 with TRBJ2-7; tentative D call: TRBD2 (5 bases). The V end was cut by 6 bases, the J end by 0 bases, with 18 bases between. The CDR3 runs to 16 residues. Germline lookup yields CDR1 MDHEN and CDR2 SYDVKM. CDR3 in amino acids: CASSSPGKGGSYEQYF. CDR3 bases: TGTGCCAGCAGCTCCCCGGGAAAAGGAGGCTCCTACGAGCAGTACTTC.

This chain connects TRBV6-5 to TRBJ1-2; 7 bases fit TRBD1. The germline V gene has CDR1 MNHEY and CDR2 SVGAGI. J lost 8 bases, V lost 6 bases, and 9 bases had no gene match. CDR3 size: 13 residues. CDR3 sequence (DNA): TGTGCCAGCAGGAAACAGGGGAGTAAAGGCTACACCTTC. Translation: CASRKQGSKGYTF.

This chain links TRBV29-1 with TRBJ2-5; TRBD1 agrees at 7 bases. The closer fit of TRBJ2-7 to the DNA end suggests the J call may be wrong. This CDR3 comprises 11 residues. Per the germline V gene, CDR1 is SQVTM and CDR2 is ANQGSEA. The CDR3 DNA reads TGCAGCGGGGGACAGACCTACGAGCAGTACTTC. Its protein is CSGGQTYEQYF.

This clone was recorded a few times. The chain has TRBV6-1 and TRBJ2-7, with D unclear. V was cut by 1 base and J by 3 bases, with 7 bases left in between. This CDR3 region has 13 residues. CDR1 is MNHNS and CDR2 is SASEGT in the germline V gene. CDR3 amino acids: CASSEVGYYEQYF. The CDR3, as DNA: TGTGCCAGCAGTGAAGTTGGGTACTACGAGCAGTACTTC.

The chain uses TRBV7-9 and TRBJ2-3; perhaps TRBD2 as D (6 bases). The CDR3 consists of 15 residues. Germline-derived CDR1 and CDR2 are SEHNR and FQNEAQ (reference sequence). The V end lost 5 bases, the J end lost 2 bases, and 14 bases lay between the germline ends. The CDR3 region has the DNA TGTGCCAGCAGCACCCGACTAGAAATCACAGATACGCAGTATTTT. Residues: CASSTRLEITDTQYF.

The V and J genes are TRBV5-1 and TRBJ1-1, with TRBD1 identical over 8 bases. CDR1 SGHRS and CDR2 YFSETQ come from the germline V gene. The CDR3 contains 16 residues. V shed 4 bases, J shed 4 bases, and the junction held 12 bases outside the gene matches. The CDR3 loop reads CASSQTTGEVGTEAFF. The CDR3 DNA reads TGCGCCAGCAGCCAAACGACAGGGGAGGTGGGCACTGAAGCTTTCTTT.

The chain joins TRBV28 to TRBJ1-4; 9 nucleotides match TRBD1. Germline V CDR1 and CDR2: MDHEN, SYDVKM. CDR3 length: 15 residues. V trimming: 2 bases; J trimming: 8 bases; junction bases outside the gene matches: 6. The CDR3 loop reads CASSLQDRGEEKLFF. CDR3 bases: TGTGCCAGCAGTTTACAGGACAGGGGTGAAGAAAAACTGTTTTTT.

V usage is TRBV15 and J usage is TRBJ2-6; weak D call: TRBD2 (5 bases). Germline V gene sequence: CDR1 LNHNV, CDR2 YYDKDF (reference sequence). This CDR3 has 15 amino acids. The V end lost 1 base, the J end lost 3 bases, and 7 bases lay between the germline ends. The CDR3 is CATSRVGLGANVLTF. As DNA, the CDR3 is TGTGCCACCAGCAGAGTTGGACTTGGGGCCAACGTCCTGACTTTC. The full variable domain, in which reference TRBV15 and TRBJ2-6 provide the parts outside the CDR3, is DAMVIQNPRYQVTQFGKPVTLSCSQTLNHNVMYWYQQKSSQAPKLLFHYYDKDFNNEADTPDNFQSRRPNTSFCFLDIRSPGLGDTAMYLCATSRVGLGANVLTFGAGSRLTVL.

The rearrangement links TRBV19 to TRBJ1-1; 7 bases line up with TRBD1. V lost 8 bases to trimming and J lost 4 bases; unmatched junction nucleotides: 10. The V gene's germline CDR1 is LNHDA and CDR2 SQIVND (reference sequence). The CDR3 sequence is 14 residues long. CDR3 amino acids: CASRPGGQVTEAFF. CDR3 in DNA: TGTGCCAGTCGTCCTGGAGGACAGGTCACTGAAGCTTTCTTT.

V gene TRBV2 combines with J gene TRBJ2-1, with TRBD2 matching over 7 bases. This CDR3 spans 14 amino acids. With 8 bases clipped from V and 0 bases from J, the junction kept 4 bases outside the gene matches. Germline V gives CDR1 SNHLY, CDR2 FYNNEI. The CDR3 nucleotides read TGTGCCAGCGGGAGGGAATCCTCCTACAATGAGCAGTTCTTC. Translation: CASGRESSYNEQFF.

The V call is TRBV9, the J call TRBJ2-1; 10 bases are a match to TRBD2. Per the germline V gene, CDR1 is SGDLS and CDR2 is YYNGEE. The CDR3 sequence is 16 residues long. Unmatched junction bases numbered 2, after V lost 0 bases and J lost 2 bases. Written as DNA, the CDR3 is TGTGCCAGCAGCGTAGGGAGCGGGAGGGCCTACAATGAGCAGTTCTTC. This sequence encodes CASSVGSGRAYNEQFF.

The chain carries TRBV2 and TRBJ2-7; 9 nucleotides match TRBD1. J was trimmed by 6 bases and V by 8 bases; bases with no gene match: 5. Germline V gives CDR1 SNHLY, CDR2 FYNNEI. There are 12 residues in the CDR3. CDR3 sequence reads: CASGWTGAEQYF. For the CDR3, the DNA is TGTGCCAGCGGATGGACAGGGGCCGAGCAGTACTTC. Full variable domain (outside the CDR3, taken from reference TRBV2 and TRBJ2-7): EPEVTQTPSHQVTQMGQEVILRCVPISNHLYFYWYRQILGQKVEFLVSFYNNEISEKSEIFDDQFSVERPDGSNFTLKIRSTKLEDSAMYFCASGWTGAEQYFGPGTRLTVT.

The chain uses TRBV18 and TRBJ2-1, with D possibly being TRBD2 (6 bases). V was trimmed by 5 bases and J by 12 bases, leaving 20 bases between them. Germline V gene sequence: CDR1 KGHSH, CDR2 LQKENI. This CDR3 comprises 14 residues. The CDR3 sequence: CASSTVPSEIWQFF. DNA for the CDR3: TGTGCCAGCTCAACAGTACCTAGCGAGATTTGGCAGTTCTTC. The full variable domain, with the rest looked up from reference TRBV18 and TRBJ2-1, is NAGVMQNPRHLVRRRGQEARLRCSPMKGHSHVYWYRQLPEEGLKFMVYLQKENIIDESGMPKERFSAEFPKEGPSILRIQQVVRGDSAAYFCASSTVPSEIWQFFGPGTRLTVL.

This clone was seen a single time. V and J are TRBV7-8 and TRBJ2-5; 10 bases agree with TRBD1. This CDR3 has 16 residues. With V trimmed by 1 base and J by 6 bases, 8 bases remained unmatched. Germline loops: CDR1 SGHVS, CDR2 FQNEAQ. This chain's CDR3 is CASSLGWTGGRKTQYF. Here the CDR3 DNA reads TGTGCCAGCAGCTTAGGATGGACAGGGGGGCGTAAGACCCAGTACTTC.

V usage is TRBV19 and J usage is TRBJ2-2, with a weak D call TRBD2 (6 bases). Trimming took off 3 bases at V and 8 bases at J, with 13 bases between the two ends. This CDR3 contains 14 residues. Germline values: CDR1 LNHDA, CDR2 SQIVND (reference sequence). The CDR3 nucleotides read TGTGCCAGTAGTATCGGGACTCCGAGGGGGGAGCTGTTTTTT. This sequence encodes CASSIGTPRGELFF.

The rearrangement links TRBV15 to TRBJ2-5; 8 bases fit TRBD1. The ends lost 5 bases at V and 1 base at J; junction bases unmatched: 9. Germline CDR1 reads LNHNV; CDR2 reads YYDKDF (reference sequence). This CDR3 region has 16 residues. As DNA, the CDR3 is TGTGCCACCAGCCGACAAGGACAGGGCCCCCAAGAGACCCAGTACTTC. This gives the protein CATSRQGQGPQETQYF.

V usage is TRBV30 and J usage is TRBJ1-1, with TRBD1 as a possible D gene (6 bases). Germline V gives CDR1 GTSNPN, CDR2 SVGIG (reference sequence). The CDR3 is 14 residues long. V lost 5 bases and J lost 5, with 18 bases in between. CDR3 amino acids: CAWRPAQGRTEAFF. CDR3 DNA sequence: TGTGCCTGGCGTCCGGCACAGGGAAGGACTGAAGCTTTCTTT.